What follows are 17 T cell receptor beta chains derived from one specimen sequenced in a study of blood T cell repertoires in COVID-19. Assay: immunoSEQ multiplex PCR; the TCRdb copy retains only in-frame clones and omits some. Altogether 200,000 to 300,000 clones are present, 86% being singletons, with the ten largest covering roughly 2.6%. Material for sequencing was PBMCs or T cells enriched from blood (not recorded which). All receptors come from a woman younger than 30 who had recovered from COVID-19.

The chain is built from TRBV7-2 and TRBJ1-2; 8 positions agree with TRBD1. V lost 1 base to trimming and J lost 8 bases; unmatched junction nucleotides: 12. The CDR3 is made up of 16 amino acids. Per germline, CDR1 SGHTA and CDR2 FQGNSA. The CDR3 bases are TGTGCCAGCAGCTTAGAGCTGGGCAGGGGGCTTCACGGCTACACCTTC. It yields the protein CASSLELGRGLHGYTF.

This chain connects TRBV5-4 to TRBJ2-7, with 8 bases identical to TRBD1. V dropped 4 bases and J dropped 3; count of bases not matched to a gene: 3. The CDR3 spans 13 residues. The V gene's germline CDR1 is SGHNT and CDR2 YYREEE (reference sequence). The CDR3 loop reads CASSPGQDYEQYF. The DNA of the CDR3 is TGTGCCAGCAGCCCGGGACAGGACTACGAGCAGTACTTC.

This clone was seen once. This chain joins TRBV5-4 and TRBJ1-4, with 7 positions matching TRBD1. The trim removed 4 bases at V and 6 bases at J, leaving 12 bases unmatched. CDR3 size: 16 residues. Germline V gene data show CDR1 as SGHNT and CDR2 as YYREEE (reference sequence). CDR3 coding DNA: TGTGCCAGCAGCCGCAGTCGACAGGGCGGGGATGAAAAACTGTTTTTT. It codes for CASSRSRQGGDEKLFF.

With respect to this clone: Other DNA sequences from this sample encode an identical CDR3 as well. V and J are TRBV3-1 (or the pseudogene TRBV3-2) and TRBJ2-1; D perhaps matches TRBD2 (6 bases). Germline CDR1 LGHDT, CDR2 YNNKEL (reference sequence). The CDR3 runs to 13 residues. Trimming stripped 1 base from V and 9 bases from J, with 10 bases between. The CDR3 nucleotides are TGTGCCAGCAGCCAAGGAAGGGGAGGTGAGCAGTTCTTC. It encodes CASSQGRGGEQFF.

This clone was observed once. The rearrangement uses TRBV11-3 and TRBJ1-1; D is possibly TRBD1 (5 bases). The germline CDR1 and CDR2 sequences are SGHNT and YENEEA. The CDR3 loop spans 18 amino acids. Trimming stripped 2 bases from V and 3 bases from J, with 22 bases between. The CDR3 DNA reads TGTGCCAGCAGCTTATTTATTCCCTGGCAGGCGGGGGACACTGAAGCTTTCTTT. This sequence encodes CASSLFIPWQAGDTEAFF.

V and J are TRBV30 and TRBJ2-5; D is ambiguous. Germline V gives CDR1 GTSNPN, CDR2 SVGIG (reference sequence). This CDR3 has 13 amino acids. V lost 5 bases and J 2 bases, leaving 12 bases between the germline ends. CDR3 DNA sequence: TGTGCCTGGGCATTGGGCTTTCAAGAGACCCAGTACTTC. This gives the protein CAWALGFQETQYF.

The chain carries TRBV28 and TRBJ2-5; TRBD1 might be the D (6 bases). V was pared by 7 bases and J by 2 bases, with 11 bases between. The length of the CDR3 is 13 residues. From germline, CDR1 is MDHEN and CDR2 SYDVKM. DNA of the CDR3: TGTGCCAGCACCCGAGGGGGACAAGAGACCCAGTACTTC. This gives the protein CASTRGGQETQYF.

V and J are TRBV28 and TRBJ2-7; D may be TRBD1 (5 bases). CDR1 and CDR2 from the germline V gene are MDHEN and SYDVKM. The CDR3 is 13 residues long. V was pared by 6 bases and J by 3 bases, with 12 bases between. This chain's CDR3 is CASRGQGYYEQYF. The CDR3 DNA follows: TGTGCCAGCAGAGGTCAGGGATACTACGAGCAGTACTTC.

V and J are TRBV14 and TRBJ1-1; tentative D call: TRBD1 (6 bases). V lost 1 base to trimming and J lost 4 bases, with 10 bases between them. Per germline, CDR1 SGHDN and CDR2 FVKESK. This CDR3 has 14 residues. DNA of the CDR3: TGTGCCAGCAGCCAAGGCAGGGGCGGCACTGAAGCTTTCTTT. Translating it yields CASSQGRGGTEAFF.

This clone has only a few counts. One end of the junction is discordant with germline, which a read error may explain. The chain links TRBV7-8 to TRBJ2-5; no clear D gene. The CDR3 has 11 amino acids. Germline V gene data show CDR1 as SGHVS and CDR2 as FQNEAQ. Here the CDR3 DNA reads TGTGCCAGCAGCTTATCGAGGTCAAGTCACTTC. This translates into CASSLSRSSHF.

V is TRBV6-1 and J is TRBJ1-2; D is perhaps TRBD1 (6 bases). Germline CDR1 and CDR2: MNHNS and SASEGT. The CDR3 is 14 residues long. V shed 2 bases and J shed 4 bases, with 11 bases lying between them. The CDR3 DNA sequence: TGTGCCAGCAGTGAACGGGGAGGGGGCTATGGCTACACCTTC. It yields the protein CASSERGGGYGYTF.

The chain is built from TRBV10-3 and TRBJ2-2; 9 positions agree with TRBD1. Unmatched junction bases numbered 6, after V lost 4 bases and J lost 0 bases. The length of the CDR3 is 17 residues. Germline V gene lookup returns CDR1 ENHRY and CDR2 SYGVKD. CDR3 residues: CAISGGRTGANTGELFF. CDR3 nucleotides: TGTGCCATCAGTGGAGGGAGGACAGGGGCGAACACCGGGGAGCTGTTTTTT.

The chain combines TRBV11-2 with TRBJ2-3; 13 positions match TRBD2. CDR1 SGHAT and CDR2 FQNNGV come from the germline V gene. V gave up 5 bases and J gave up 0 bases; unmatched junction bases: 2. The CDR3 contains 16 residues. The chain's CDR3 is CASSRGLAGSTDTQYF. The CDR3 DNA follows: TGTGCCAGCAGCCGGGGACTAGCGGGGAGCACAGATACGCAGTATTTT.

The chain joins TRBV5-8 to TRBJ2-5, with TRBD1 matching over 11 bases. The germline CDR1 and CDR2 sequences are SGHTS and YDEGEE. V gave up 0 bases and J gave up 5 bases; unmatched junction bases: 6. CDR3 length: 16 residues. The chain's CDR3 is CASSLGTGGLRETQYF. CDR3 sequence (DNA): TGTGCCAGCAGCTTGGGGACAGGGGGCTTGAGGGAGACCCAGTACTTC.

This clone was observed once. The rearrangement links TRBV27 to TRBJ2-3; the match to TRBD2 covers 12 bases. Per the germline V gene, CDR1 is MNHEY and CDR2 is SMNVEV (reference sequence). The CDR3 loop spans 16 amino acids. Trimming took 7 bases from V and 2 from J; bases not matched to a gene: 7. CDR3 sequence: CASTPTSGGYTDTQYF. In nucleotides, the CDR3 is TGTGCCAGCACCCCGACTAGCGGGGGTTACACAGATACGCAGTATTTT.

The V gene is TRBV5-1, the J gene TRBJ2-6, with D maybe TRBD1 (7 bases). Trimming pared 3 bases from V and 1 base from J, leaving 11 bases between. CDR3 length: 16 amino acids. Germline V gene data show CDR1 as SGHRS and CDR2 as YFSETQ. The chain's CDR3 is CASSSEGQSGANVLTF. For the CDR3, the DNA is TGCGCCAGCAGCTCGGAGGGACAGTCTGGGGCCAACGTCCTGACTTTC.

The chain uses TRBV11-2 and TRBJ2-1; 12 bases match TRBD2. This CDR3 has 17 residues. Looked up from germline, CDR1 is SGHAT and CDR2 is FQNNGV. J lost 9 bases, V lost 5 bases, and 14 bases had no gene match. CDR3 region: CASSATSGLAGLGEQFF. CDR3 nucleotide sequence: TGTGCCAGCAGCGCCACATCCGGACTAGCGGGACTAGGTGAGCAGTTCTTC.